This TCR beta chain was observed in a study of T cell changes during pregnancy in multiple sclerosis. Using immunoSEQ multiplex PCR, the repertoire was profiled, and TCRdb retains in-frame clones only, with some absent. The data show fewer than 100,000 clones, approximately 90% seen once. V lost 1 base and J lost 3, with 13 bases in between. Germline V gene data show CDR1 as SGHAT and CDR2 as FQNNGV. CDR3 length: 15 amino acids. The sequences come from peripheral blood, collected before pregnancy. The chain couples TRBV11-2 to TRBJ2-7, with D hard to call. The clonotype originates from a female donor with multiple sclerosis, enrolled in a pregnancy study. CDR3 amino acids: CASSLGEHAIYEQYF. CDR3 DNA: TGTGCCAGCAGCTTAGGAGAGCATGCTATCTACGAGCAGTACTTC. Looking up the rest from reference TRBV11-2 and TRBJ2-7 gives the full variable domain: EAGVAQSPRYKIIEKRQSVAFWCNPISGHATLYWYQQILGQGPKLLIQFQNNGVVDDSQLPKDRFSAERLKGVDSTLKIQPAKLEDSAVYLCASSLGEHAIYEQYFGPGTRLTVT.